This is a list of T cell receptor beta chains from one sample in a study of cytomegalovirus exposure and HLA in healthy donors. TCRdb's copy holds only in-frame clones and misses some; the assay was immunoSEQ multiplex PCR. Found here are fewer than 100,000 clones; the top ten clones hold 0.58%. The sequenced sample was PBMCs. These receptors originate from a man aged 50-60 years in good health and CMV-seronegative. The CDR3 runs from the conserved cysteine through the conserved F or W. The D gene is left open where the match is weak.

D: NA; V: TRBV7-6; J: TRBJ2-7; DNA: TGTGCCAGCAGCTCGGGTCCTTACGAGCAGTACTTC; CDR3: CASSSGPYEQYF
D: NA; V: TRBV5-1; J: TRBJ2-1; DNA: TGCGCCAGCAGCTCCCCCCCTCGCGACAATGAGCAGTTCTTC; CDR3: CASSSPPRDNEQFF
D: TRBD1; V: TRBV7-9; J: TRBJ2-5; DNA: TGTGCCAGCAGCTTAGGGGGGACAGGGGCGGAGACCCAGTACTTC; CDR3: CASSLGGTGAETQYF
D: TRBD1; V: TRBV5-6; J: TRBJ1-2; DNA: TGTGCCAGCAGCGGGGTGGGACAGGGGGCCGAGGGCTACACCTTC; CDR3: CASSGVGQGAEGYTF
D: NA; V: TRBV19; J: TRBJ1-1; DNA: TGTGCCAGTAGTATTAATTATTGGCAGGAGAACACTGAAGCTTTCTTT; CDR3: CASSINYWQENTEAFF
D: TRBD1; V: TRBV20-1; J: TRBJ1-1; DNA: TGCAGTGCGGGACAGGGGAGAGCTTTCTTT; CDR3: CSAGQGRAFF
D: NA; V: TRBV11-3; J: TRBJ2-2; DNA: TGTGCCAGCAGCGAACGACGGGGGAAAATGGCGGACACCGGGGAGCTGTTTTTT; CDR3: CASSERRGKMADTGELFF
D: TRBD1; V: TRBV2; J: TRBJ1-1; DNA: TGTGCCAGCGGGGGACAGGGGGCAGGTGAAGCTTTCTTT; CDR3: CASGGQGAGEAFF
D: TRBD1; V: TRBV11-1; J: TRBJ1-2; DNA: TGTGCCAGCAGCTTTGACAGGGGCGCTACCGGCTACACCTTC; CDR3: CASSFDRGATGYTF
D: NA; V: TRBV4-2; J: TRBJ1-4; DNA: TGTGCCAGCAGCCTTTCCACAGACGGGATTACGGAAAAACTGTTTTTT; CDR3: CASSLSTDGITEKLFF
D: TRBD2; V: TRBV27; J: TRBJ2-5; DNA: TGTGCCAGCAGTTTATCAGCGGGGGGGCGGGAGACCCAGTACTTC; CDR3: CASSLSAGGRETQYF
D: TRBD1; V: TRBV2; J: TRBJ2-7; DNA: TGTGCCAGCAGTGTTAGTCGGACAGGGAATGGTTACGAGCAGTACTTC; CDR3: CASSVSRTGNGYEQYF
D: TRBD1; V: TRBV19; J: TRBJ1-5; DNA: TGTGCCAGTAGTAGCCTAGGGACAGCCAATCAGCCCCAGCATTTT; CDR3: CASSSLGTANQPQHF
D: TRBD1; V: TRBV4-2; J: TRBJ1-4; DNA: TGTGCCAGCAGCCGCGATCGGGACAGTCGGAGCGAAAAACTGTTTTTT; CDR3: CASSRDRDSRSEKLFF
D: NA; V: TRBV5-1; J: TRBJ1-2; DNA: TGCGCCAGCAGCCAGTCAGGATCCTATGGCTACACCTTC; CDR3: CASSQSGSYGYTF
D: NA; V: TRBV5-1; J: TRBJ1-5; DNA: TGCGCCAGCAGCTTGACGGGGGGGGATCAGCCCCAGCATTTT; CDR3: CASSLTGGDQPQHF
D: TRBD1; V: TRBV18; J: TRBJ1-5; DNA: TGTGCCAGCTCATCAACAGGGGTCAATCAGCCCCAGCATTTT; CDR3: CASSSTGVNQPQHF
D: NA; V: TRBV21-1; J: TRBJ2-7; DNA: TGTGCCAGCAGCAAAAAGGGTGCTAGCGGGGGGACGAAACTCTCCTACGAGCAGTACTTC; CDR3: CASSKKGASGGTKLSYEQYF
D: NA; V: TRBV28; J: TRBJ2-7; DNA: TGTGCCAGCAGCCAAACAGGGAGACACTACGAGCAGTACTTC; CDR3: CASSQTGRHYEQYF
D: TRBD1; V: TRBV28; J: TRBJ1-2; DNA: TGTGCCAGCAGTTCCCAGGGGGCAGGTTCGGGCTACACCTTC; CDR3: CASSSQGAGSGYTF